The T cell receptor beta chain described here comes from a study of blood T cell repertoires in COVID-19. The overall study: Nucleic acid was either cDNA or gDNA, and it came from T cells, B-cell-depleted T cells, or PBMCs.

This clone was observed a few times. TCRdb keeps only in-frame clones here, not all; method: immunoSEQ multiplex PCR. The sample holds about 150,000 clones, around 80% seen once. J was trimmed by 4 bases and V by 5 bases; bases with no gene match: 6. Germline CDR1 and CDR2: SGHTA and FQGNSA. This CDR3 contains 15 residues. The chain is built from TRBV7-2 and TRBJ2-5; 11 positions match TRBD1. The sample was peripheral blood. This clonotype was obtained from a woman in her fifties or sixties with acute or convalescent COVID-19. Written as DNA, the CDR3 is TGTGCCAGCAGCGTAGTCGGGACAGGGGGAGAGACCCAGTACTTC. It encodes CASSVVGTGGETQYF.